This is a list of T cell receptor beta chains from one sample in a study of cytomegalovirus exposure and HLA in healthy donors. Profiled with immunoSEQ multiplex PCR; TCRdb holds only in-frame clones, not every one. The sample holds 150,000 to 200,000 clones. The sequencing input was PBMCs. Every receptor here comes from a man younger than 40 in good health and CMV-seronegative. Each CDR3 is given with its conserved first and last residue. D genes are given only for firm matches.

>TRBD1|TRBJ2-3|TRBV5-4
CASSLQGATDTQYF
TGTGCCAGCAGCTTGCAGGGGGCTACAGATACGCAGTATTTT
>TRBD2|TRBJ2-7|TRBV25-1
CASSDPAGGRYEQYF
TGTGCCAGCAGTGATCCAGCGGGCGGGAGATACGAGCAGTACTTC
>TRBD1|TRBJ2-5|TRBV28
CASSTGTGFLQETQYF
TGTGCCAGCAGCACCGGGACAGGGTTCCTCCAAGAGACCCAGTACTTC
>NA|TRBJ1-2|TRBV4-1
CASSQFQGNYGYTF
TGCGCCAGCAGCCAGTTTCAGGGGAACTATGGCTACACCTTC
>TRBD1|TRBJ2-1|TRBV30
CAWSSSGTGMYNEQFF
TGTGCCTGGAGTTCCTCCGGGACAGGGATGTACAATGAGCAGTTCTTC
>TRBD1|TRBJ2-5|TRBV13
CASSHGTGGVGEETQYF
TGTGCCAGCAGCCACGGGACAGGGGGCGTGGGTGAAGAGACCCAGTACTTC
>TRBD1|TRBJ1-6|TRBV30
CAGNLRGRGRNSPLHF
TGTGCCGGAAACCTGAGGGGGCGAGGCCGAAATTCACCCCTCCACTTT
>TRBD2|TRBJ2-7|TRBV6-5
CASSYRRGGQTYEQYF
TGTGCCAGCAGTTACCGGCGCGGGGGGCAGACCTACGAGCAGTACTTC
>NA|TRBJ1-2|TRBV18
CASSPGRGALGYTF
TGTGCCAGCTCACCAGGTCGGGGGGCCTTGGGCTACACCTTC
>TRBD1|TRBJ1-4|TRBV30
CAWRTGWEKLFF
TGTGCCTGGCGGACAGGTTGGGAAAAACTGTTTTTT
>TRBD2|TRBJ2-2|TRBV7-2
CASSPQLAGDGELFF
TGTGCCAGCAGCCCCCAGCTAGCGGGGGACGGGGAGCTGTTTTTT
>NA|TRBJ2-5|TRBV2
CASNPGVETQYF
TGTGCCAGCAACCCGGGTGTTGAGACCCAGTACTTC
>TRBD1|TRBJ1-5|TRBV18
CASSPTGQDSNQPQHF
TGTGCCAGCTCACCCACAGGACAGGACAGCAATCAGCCCCAGCATTTT
>TRBD2|TRBJ2-7|TRBV28
CASSPPGTSGPYEQYF
TGTGCCAGCAGTCCCCCAGGGACTAGCGGACCCTACGAGCAGTACTTC
>TRBD2|TRBJ2-1|TRBV2
CASNQLAAGYEQFF
TGTGCCAGCAACCAACTAGCGGCCGGTTATGAGCAGTTCTTC
>NA|TRBJ1-6|TRBV30
CAWRGVDNSPLHF
TGTGCCTGGAGAGGGGTCGATAATTCACCCCTCCACTTT
>NA|TRBJ2-7|TRBV7-2
CASSLAAGDFYEQYF
TGTGCCAGCAGCTTAGCGGCAGGGGATTTCTACGAGCAGTACTTC
>NA|TRBJ1-1|TRBV7-9
CASSLGRGNTEAFF
TGTGCCAGCAGCTTAGGCCGGGGGAACACTGAAGCTTTCTTT
>TRBD2|TRBJ2-1|TRBV6-5
CASSRSSGKYNEQFF
TGTGCCAGCAGTCGCTCTAGCGGAAAGTACAATGAGCAGTTCTTC
>NA|TRBJ1-3|TRBV19
CASSIDLPEGSGNTIYF
TGTGCCAGTAGTATAGATCTACCTGAGGGCTCTGGAAACACCATATATTTT
>NA|TRBJ1-1|TRBV6-4
CASSSQESTEAFF
TGTGCCAGCAGTTCCCAGGAAAGCACTGAAGCTTTCTTT
>TRBD2|TRBJ2-3|TRBV4-3
CASSQEWGNSGDTQYF
TGCGCCAGCAGCCAAGAATGGGGTAATAGCGGGGATACGCAGTATTTT
>NA|TRBJ2-2|TRBV30
CAWGPTGTGELFF
TGTGCCTGGGGACCCACGGGAACCGGGGAGCTGTTTTTT
>TRBD1|TRBJ1-2|TRBV7-2
CASSRDRDGGGYTF
TGTGCCAGCAGCCGTGACAGGGATGGGGGTGGCTACACCTTC
>TRBD1|TRBJ2-2|TRBV4-2
CASSQEGTGVLHTNTGELFF
TGTGCCAGCAGCCAAGAGGGGACAGGAGTACTACACACGAACACCGGGGAGCTGTTTTTT
>NA|TRBJ1-2|TRBV14
CASSQRRLWDGYTF
TGTGCCAGCAGCCAAAGGCGGCTTTGGGATGGCTACACCTTC
>TRBD1|TRBJ1-2|TRBV19
CASSQVQGAGRNYGYTF
TGTGCCAGTAGCCAAGTACAGGGGGCCGGACGAAACTATGGCTACACCTTC
>NA|TRBJ2-5|TRBV9
CASTLDGVPETQYF
TGTGCCAGCACCCTAGACGGGGTCCCAGAGACCCAGTACTTC
>TRBD2|TRBJ2-7|TRBV5-1
CASSLAASGGTSYEQYF
TGCGCCAGCAGCTTGGCGGCTAGCGGGGGGACCTCCTACGAGCAGTACTTC
>NA|TRBJ2-7|TRBV20-1
CSASLEVQYF
TGCAGTGCTAGCTTGGAGGTGCAGTACTTC
>NA|TRBJ2-3|TRBV2
CASSDPEEGRTDTQYF
TGTGCCAGCAGTGATCCCGAGGAGGGGAGGACAGATACGCAGTATTTT
>TRBD1|TRBJ1-4|TRBV6-5
CASSPDRANEKLFF
TGTGCCAGCAGCCCGGACAGGGCTAATGAAAAGCTGTTTTTT
>NA|TRBJ1-3|TRBV6-6
CASITAGNTIYF
TGTGCCAGCATCACAGCTGGAAACACCATATATTTT
>TRBD2|TRBJ2-5|TRBV5-4
CASSLGSGRDETQYF
TGTGCCAGCAGCTTAGGTTCCGGGAGGGACGAGACCCAGTACTTC
>TRBD1|TRBJ2-7|TRBV28
CASRGTGSAEQYF
TGTGCCAGCAGGGGGACAGGGAGTGCCGAGCAGTACTTC
>NA|TRBJ2-2|TRBV7-6
CASSSSPGTPANTGELFF
TGTGCCAGCAGCTCCTCGCCCGGGACTCCCGCGAACACCGGGGAGCTGTTTTTT
>NA|TRBJ1-1|TRBV5-1
CASSPRIQNTEAFF
TGCGCCAGCAGCCCAAGAATACAGAACACTGAAGCTTTCTTT
>NA|TRBJ2-1|TRBV7-6
CASSLAAPSSYNEQFF
TGTGCCAGCAGCTTAGCTGCCCCTTCCAGCTACAATGAGCAGTTCTTC
>NA|TRBJ1-5|TRBV30
CAWSVASSSNQPQHF
TGTGCCTGGAGTGTAGCGTCGAGCAGCAATCAGCCCCAGCATTTT
>NA|TRBJ1-1|TRBV6-4
CASSDSGRSSHTEAFF
TGTGCCAGCAGTGACTCGGGGCGGAGTTCACACACTGAAGCTTTCTTT
>NA|TRBJ1-4|TRBV7-6
CASSLRPGEVNEKLFF
TGTGCCAGCAGCTTACGGCCCGGGGAGGTTAATGAAAAACTGTTTTTT
>NA|TRBJ2-5|TRBV6-5
CASSLDTAQETQYF
TGTGCCAGCAGTTTGGACACAGCCCAAGAGACCCAGTACTTC
>NA|TRBJ1-5|TRBV30
CAWSVPWAGVGQPQHF
TGTGCCTGGAGTGTACCCTGGGCAGGGGTAGGTCAGCCCCAGCATTTT
>NA|TRBJ1-2|TRBV7-8
CASSLLANGYTF
TGTGCCAGCAGCTTACTTGCTAATGGCTACACCTTC
>TRBD1|TRBJ1-5|TRBV28
CASSGNRGRVQGNQPQHF
TGTGCCAGCAGTGGAAACAGGGGGCGCGTTCAGGGCAATCAGCCCCAGCATTTT
>NA|TRBJ1-5|TRBV19
CASSREAGILLGNQPQHF
TGTGCCAGTAGCCGGGAGGCAGGGATTTTACTAGGCAATCAGCCCCAGCATTTT
>NA|TRBJ1-1|TRBV6-1
CASSATRDTEAFF
TGTGCCAGCAGTGCAACGAGGGACACTGAAGCTTTCTTT
>TRBD2|TRBJ2-1|TRBV9
CASGRLAGNNEQFF
TGTGCCAGCGGGCGACTAGCGGGAAACAATGAGCAGTTCTTC
>NA|TRBJ1-1|TRBV6-5
CASSYPGGEAFF
TGTGCCAGCAGTTACCCCGGCGGTGAAGCTTTCTTT
>TRBD2|TRBJ2-3|TRBV7-8
CASSLVVGGSGITDTQYF
TGTGCCAGCAGCTTAGTTGTCGGCGGTAGCGGGATCACAGATACGCAGTATTTT
>NA|TRBJ2-7|TRBV7-2
CASSLGSAYEQYF
TGTGCCAGCAGCTTAGGGTCGGCCTACGAGCAGTACTTC
>TRBD1|TRBJ2-7|TRBV30
CAWSATGQGGYEQYF
TGTGCCTGGAGCGCGACAGGACAGGGGGGCTACGAGCAGTACTTC
>NA|TRBJ2-7|TRBV7-9
CASSFGFWQGKDSEQYF
TGTGCCAGCAGCTTTGGTTTTTGGCAGGGGAAGGATAGCGAGCAGTACTTC
>TRBD1|TRBJ2-5|TRBV19
CASSSQQGVAETQYF
TGTGCCAGTAGTTCGCAACAGGGGGTCGCGGAGACCCAGTACTTC
>TRBD1|TRBJ1-1|TRBV12-5
CASGPSGGTEAFF
TGTGCTAGTGGCCCATCAGGGGGCACTGAAGCTTTCTTT
>NA|TRBJ2-2|TRBV5-4
CASSLARGANTGELFF
TGTGCCAGCAGCTTGGCCCGCGGGGCGAACACCGGGGAGCTGTTTTTT
>NA|TRBJ1-2|TRBV14
CASSQTELSYGYTF
TGTGCCAGCAGCCAGACAGAACTGAGCTATGGCTACACCTTC
>NA|TRBJ1-5|TRBV9
CASSVDGNQPQHF
TGTGCCAGCAGCGTAGACGGGAATCAGCCCCAGCATTTT
>TRBD2|TRBJ2-1|TRBV6-1
CASRWTSGSGNEQFF
TGTGCCAGCAGATGGACTAGCGGGAGCGGCAATGAGCAGTTCTTC